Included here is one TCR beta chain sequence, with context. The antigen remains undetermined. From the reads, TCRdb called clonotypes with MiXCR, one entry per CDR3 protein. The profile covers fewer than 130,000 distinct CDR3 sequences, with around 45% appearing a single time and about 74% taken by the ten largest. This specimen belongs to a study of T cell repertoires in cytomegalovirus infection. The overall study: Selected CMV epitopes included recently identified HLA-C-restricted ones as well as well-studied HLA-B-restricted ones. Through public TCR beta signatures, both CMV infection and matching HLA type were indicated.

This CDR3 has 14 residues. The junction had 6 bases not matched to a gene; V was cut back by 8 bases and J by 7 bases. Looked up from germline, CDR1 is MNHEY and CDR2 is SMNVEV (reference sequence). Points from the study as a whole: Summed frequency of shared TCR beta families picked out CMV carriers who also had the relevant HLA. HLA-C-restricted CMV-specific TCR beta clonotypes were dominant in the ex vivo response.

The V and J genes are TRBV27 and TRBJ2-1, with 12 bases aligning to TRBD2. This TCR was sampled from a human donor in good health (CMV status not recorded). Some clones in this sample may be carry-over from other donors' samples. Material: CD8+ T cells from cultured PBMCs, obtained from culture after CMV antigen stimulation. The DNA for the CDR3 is TGTGCCAGCCACACTAGCGGGGGGCTGAATGAGCAGTTCTTC. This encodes CASHTSGGLNEQFF.